This T cell receptor beta chain appears in the sequencing data of a study of shared clonotypes between healthy human individuals. Across the whole study: CD4 naive and memory got three plates each, CD8 naive two, CD8 memory one.

Details on this clone: What it recognizes is unknown.

All donors qualified as healthy HIV-negative adults and had experienced no recent acute infections or vaccinations. This CDR3 has 14 residues. In germline, CDR1 is LNHDA, CDR2 SQIVND (reference sequence). With V trimmed by 5 bases and J by 2 bases, 2 bases remained unmatched. Study-level findings and limits: Among non-shared clonotypes, generation probabilities were lower than among those shared by all four donors. Researchers found naive subsets generally carried larger estimated richness than memory subsets.

The method was immunoSEQ multiplex PCR; TCRdb's version includes in-frame clones alone and lacks a portion of them. The repertoire consists of approximately 2.5 million clones, with around 90% occurring once and the leading ten covering roughly 0.15%. The sequenced sample was naive CD4+ T cells sorted from blood. Subset denoted: CD45RA+ positively selected. The origin of this receptor is a young man in good health. The chain joins TRBV19 to TRBJ2-1; 8 bases map to TRBD2. CDR3 sequence: CASSVSGAYNEQFF. CDR3 coding DNA: TGTGCCAGTAGTGTTAGCGGGGCCTACAATGAGCAGTTCTTC.